The clone carrying this T cell receptor beta chain was seen a single time. V gave up 10 bases and J gave up 9 bases, with 10 bases separating them. The CDR3 runs to 11 residues. In germline, CDR1 is SGHNT, CDR2 YENEEA. This sample stems from a study of blood T cell repertoires in COVID-19. Study details: Acute and convalescent COVID-19 specimens originated in the United States, Italy and Spain. Nucleic acid was either cDNA or gDNA, and it came from T cells, B-cell-depleted T cells, or PBMCs.

As originally analysed: How many nucleated cells were present was estimated from reference gene primer amplification. Here immunoSEQ multiplex PCR was the method, and the copy in TCRdb shows in-frame clones only, minus some. V and J calls plus clone size are reproduced from that table; the DNA served to infer D and trimming. Of about 38,000 clones listed, around four fifths are singletons. The clonotype comes from a man in his forties or fifties with active COVID-19. The J gene is TRBJ1-6, the V gene TRBV11-3, with D possibly matching TRBD1 (5 bases). Sequences were obtained from peripheral blood. The CDR3 region has the DNA TGTGCCACCCTGACAGCTTCACCCCTCCACTTT. Translation gives CATLTASPLHF.